The source of this T cell receptor (beta chain) is a study of blood T cells in healthy people across ages. Total RNA extraction produced at least 6 micrograms (per sample) for the study. A second PCR, run for roughly 7 to 12 cycles, used a sample-barcoded 5' primer plus a J-beta primer mix. There were at least 3 million CDR3-containing paired-end reads obtained from each sample. TCRdb called the 5' RACE reads again in MiXCR, with one record for every CDR3 protein. The sample contains 1.5 million to 2 million distinct CDR3 sequences, 39% of which appear only once. Of note for this clonotype: What it binds is not known.

Germline values: CDR1 SGHTA, CDR2 FQGNSA. The ends lost 5 bases at V and 0 bases at J; junction bases unmatched: 18. The length of the CDR3 is 20 residues. Whole-study results and caveats: When set beside aged donors, long-lived donors presented more naive CD4+ cells and higher diversity. Researchers deemed the diversity estimates from one million T cells underestimates.

This chain links TRBV7-2 with TRBJ2-1; TRBD2 matches 8 bases. This sequence originates from a human donor in good health. Material for sequencing was blood. The CDR3 protein is CASSTPIRTSGLSSYNEQFF. CDR3 coding DNA: TGTGCCAGCAGCACCCCCATCCGAACTAGCGGTCTGAGCTCCTACAATGAGCAGTTCTTC.